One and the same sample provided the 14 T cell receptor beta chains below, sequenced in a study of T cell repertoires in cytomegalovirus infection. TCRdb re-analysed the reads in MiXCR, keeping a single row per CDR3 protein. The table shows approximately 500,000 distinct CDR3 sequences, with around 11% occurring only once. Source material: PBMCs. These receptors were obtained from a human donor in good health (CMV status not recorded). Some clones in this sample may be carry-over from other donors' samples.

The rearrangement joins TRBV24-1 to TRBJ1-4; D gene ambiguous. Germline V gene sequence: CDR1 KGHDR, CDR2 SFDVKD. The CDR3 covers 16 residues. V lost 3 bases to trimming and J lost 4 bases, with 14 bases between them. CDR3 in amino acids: CATSDPPWPLNEKLFF. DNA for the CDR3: TGTGCCACCAGTGATCCCCCGTGGCCTCTTAATGAAAAACTGTTTTTT.

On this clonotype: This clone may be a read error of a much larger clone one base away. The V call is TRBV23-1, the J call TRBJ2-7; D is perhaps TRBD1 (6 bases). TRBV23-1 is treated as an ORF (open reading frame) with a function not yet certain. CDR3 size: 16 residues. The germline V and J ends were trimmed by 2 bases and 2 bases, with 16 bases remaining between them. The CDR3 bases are TGCGCCAGCAGTCAAGGAGTGAGGGGGATACCCTACGAGCAGTACTTC. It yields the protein CASSQGVRGIPYEQYF.

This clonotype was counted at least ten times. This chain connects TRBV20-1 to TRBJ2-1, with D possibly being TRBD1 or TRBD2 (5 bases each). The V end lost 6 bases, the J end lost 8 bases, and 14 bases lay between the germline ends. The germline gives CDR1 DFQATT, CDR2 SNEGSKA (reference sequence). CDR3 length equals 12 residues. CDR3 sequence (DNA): TGCAGTGCCGCACGGGACGGCCATGAGCAGTTCTTC. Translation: CSAARDGHEQFF.

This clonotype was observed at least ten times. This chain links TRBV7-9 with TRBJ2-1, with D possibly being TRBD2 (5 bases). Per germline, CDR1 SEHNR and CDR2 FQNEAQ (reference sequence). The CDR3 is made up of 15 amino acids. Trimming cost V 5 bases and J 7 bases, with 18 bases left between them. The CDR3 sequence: CASSPRGSAGNEQFF. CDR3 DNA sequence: TGTGCCAGCAGCCCCCGGGGTAGCGCTGGGAATGAGCAGTTCTTC. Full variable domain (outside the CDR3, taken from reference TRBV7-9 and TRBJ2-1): DTGVSQNPRHKITKRGQNVTFRCDPISEHNRLYWYRQTLGQGPEFLTYFQNEAQLEKSRLLSDRFSAERPKGSFSTLEIQRTEQGDSAMYLCASSPRGSAGNEQFFGPGTRLTVL.

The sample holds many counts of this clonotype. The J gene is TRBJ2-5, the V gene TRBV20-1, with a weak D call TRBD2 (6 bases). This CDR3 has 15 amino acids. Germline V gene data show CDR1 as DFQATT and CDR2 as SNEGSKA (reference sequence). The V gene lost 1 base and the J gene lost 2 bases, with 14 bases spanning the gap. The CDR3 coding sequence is TGCAGTGCTAGAGCTGGGGGGACGGCACAAGAGACCCAGTACTTC. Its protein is CSARAGGTAQETQYF.

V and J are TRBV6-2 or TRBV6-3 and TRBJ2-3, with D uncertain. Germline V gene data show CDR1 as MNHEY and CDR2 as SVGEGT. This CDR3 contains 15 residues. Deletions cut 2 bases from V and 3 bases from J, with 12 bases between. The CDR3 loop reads CASSYRPLGTDTQYF. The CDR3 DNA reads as TGTGCCAGCAGTTACAGGCCCCTGGGAACAGATACGCAGTATTTT.

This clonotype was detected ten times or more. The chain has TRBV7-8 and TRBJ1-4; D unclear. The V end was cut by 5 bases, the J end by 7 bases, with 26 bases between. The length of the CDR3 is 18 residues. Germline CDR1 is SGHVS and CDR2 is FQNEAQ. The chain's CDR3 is CASSPPLIGSEWGEKLFF. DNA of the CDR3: TGTGCCAGCAGCCCACCCCTCATCGGGAGTGAATGGGGTGAAAAACTGTTTTTT.

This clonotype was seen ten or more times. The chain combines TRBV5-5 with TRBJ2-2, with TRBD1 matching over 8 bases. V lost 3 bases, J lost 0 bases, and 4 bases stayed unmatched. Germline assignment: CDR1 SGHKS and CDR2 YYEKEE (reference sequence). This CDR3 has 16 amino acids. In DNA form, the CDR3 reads TGTGCCAGCAGCTACAGGGGGACACCGAACACCGGGGAGCTGTTTTTT. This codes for CASSYRGTPNTGELFF.

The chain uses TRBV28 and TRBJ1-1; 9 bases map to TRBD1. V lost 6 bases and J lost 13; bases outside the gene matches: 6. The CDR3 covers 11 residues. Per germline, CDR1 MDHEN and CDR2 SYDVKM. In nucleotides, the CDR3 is TGTGCCAGCAGCGGGACAGGGCCGCTTTTCTTT. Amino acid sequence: CASSGTGPLFF. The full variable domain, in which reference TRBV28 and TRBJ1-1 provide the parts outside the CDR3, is DVKVTQSSRYLVKRTGEKVFLECVQDMDHENMFWYRQDPGLGLRLIYFSYDVKMKEKGDIPEGYSVSREKKERFSLILESASTNQTSMYLCASSGTGPLFFGQGTRLTVV.

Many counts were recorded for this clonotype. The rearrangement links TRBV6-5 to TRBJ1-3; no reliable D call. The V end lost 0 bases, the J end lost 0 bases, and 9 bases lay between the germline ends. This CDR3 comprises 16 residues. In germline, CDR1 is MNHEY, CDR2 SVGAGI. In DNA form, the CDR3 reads TGTGCCAGCAGTTACTCCCGGCCACACTCTGGAAACACCATATATTTT. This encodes CASSYSRPHSGNTIYF.

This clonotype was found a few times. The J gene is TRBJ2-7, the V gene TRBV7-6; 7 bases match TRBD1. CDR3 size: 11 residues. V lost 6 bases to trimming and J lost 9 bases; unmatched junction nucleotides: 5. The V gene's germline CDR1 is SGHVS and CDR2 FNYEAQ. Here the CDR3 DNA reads TGTGCCAGCAGTCTACAGGGGACGCAGTACTTC. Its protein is CASSLQGTQYF.

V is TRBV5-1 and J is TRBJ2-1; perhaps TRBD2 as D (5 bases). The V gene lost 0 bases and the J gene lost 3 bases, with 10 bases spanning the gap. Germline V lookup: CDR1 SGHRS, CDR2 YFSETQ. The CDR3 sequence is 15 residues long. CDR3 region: CASSLGESLYNEQFF. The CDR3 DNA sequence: TGCGCCAGCAGCTTGGGGGAGTCCCTCTACAATGAGCAGTTCTTC.

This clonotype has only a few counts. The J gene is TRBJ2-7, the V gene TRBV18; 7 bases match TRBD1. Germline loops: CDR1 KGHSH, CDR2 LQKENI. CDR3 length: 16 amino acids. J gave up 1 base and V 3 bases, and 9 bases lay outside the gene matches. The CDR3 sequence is CASSPGTATHSYEQYF. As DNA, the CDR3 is TGTGCCAGCTCACCCGGGACAGCAACGCATTCCTACGAGCAGTACTTC.

The CDR3 protein is CASRLTSGKYNEQFF. The CDR3 DNA reads TGTGCCAGCAGACTGACTAGCGGAAAATACAATGAGCAGTTCTTC. This rearrangement joins TRBV28 to TRBJ2-1; 9 bases map to TRBD2. The CDR3 is 15 amino acids. V lost 6 bases and J lost 4; bases outside the gene matches: 7. Germline V gene lookup returns CDR1 MDHEN and CDR2 SYDVKM.